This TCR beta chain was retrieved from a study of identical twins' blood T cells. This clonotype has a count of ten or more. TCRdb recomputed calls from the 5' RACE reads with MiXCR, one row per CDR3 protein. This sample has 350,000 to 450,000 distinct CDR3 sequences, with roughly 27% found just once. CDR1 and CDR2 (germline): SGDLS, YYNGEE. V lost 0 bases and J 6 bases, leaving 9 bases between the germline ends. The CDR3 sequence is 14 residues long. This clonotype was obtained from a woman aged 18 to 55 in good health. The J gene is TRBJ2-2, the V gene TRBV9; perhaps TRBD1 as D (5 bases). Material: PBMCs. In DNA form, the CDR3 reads TGTGCCAGCAGCGTAGTTATGGGGCCCGGGGAGCTGTTTTTT. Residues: CASSVVMGPGELFF.